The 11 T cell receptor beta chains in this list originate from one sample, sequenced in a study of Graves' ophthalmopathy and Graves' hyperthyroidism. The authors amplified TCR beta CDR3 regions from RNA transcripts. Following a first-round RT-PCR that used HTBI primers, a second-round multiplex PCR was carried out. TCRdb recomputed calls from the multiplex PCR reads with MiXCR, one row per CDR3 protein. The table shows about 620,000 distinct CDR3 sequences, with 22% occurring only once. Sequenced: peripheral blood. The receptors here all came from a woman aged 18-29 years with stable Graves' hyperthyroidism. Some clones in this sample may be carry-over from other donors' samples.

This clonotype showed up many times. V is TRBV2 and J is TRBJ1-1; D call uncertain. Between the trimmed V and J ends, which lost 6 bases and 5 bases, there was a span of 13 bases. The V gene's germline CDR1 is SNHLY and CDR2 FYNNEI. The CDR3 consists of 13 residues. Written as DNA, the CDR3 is TGTGCCAGCAGACCACCAGCGGGGACTGAAGCTTTCTTT. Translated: CASRPPAGTEAFF.

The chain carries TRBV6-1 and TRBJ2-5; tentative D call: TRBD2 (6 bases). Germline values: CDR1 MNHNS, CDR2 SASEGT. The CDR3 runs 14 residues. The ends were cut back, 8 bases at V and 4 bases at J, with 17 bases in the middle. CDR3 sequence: CASPGTHLGETQYF. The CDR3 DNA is TGTGCCAGCCCCGGGACTCACCTGGGAGAGACCCAGTACTTC.

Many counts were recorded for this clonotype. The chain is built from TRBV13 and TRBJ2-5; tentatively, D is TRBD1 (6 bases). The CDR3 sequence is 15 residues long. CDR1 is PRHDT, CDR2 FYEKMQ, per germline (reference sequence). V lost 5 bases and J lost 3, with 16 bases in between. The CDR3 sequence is CASSPQGTSKETQYF. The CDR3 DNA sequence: TGTGCCAGCAGCCCCCAAGGGACATCCAAAGAGACCCAGTACTTC.

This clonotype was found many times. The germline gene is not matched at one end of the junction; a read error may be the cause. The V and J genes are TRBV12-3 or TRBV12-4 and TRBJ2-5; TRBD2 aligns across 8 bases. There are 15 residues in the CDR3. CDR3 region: CASSLSAGGQGTQYF. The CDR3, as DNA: TGTGCCAGCAGTTTGTCGGCGGGGGGCCAAGGGACCCAGTACTTC.

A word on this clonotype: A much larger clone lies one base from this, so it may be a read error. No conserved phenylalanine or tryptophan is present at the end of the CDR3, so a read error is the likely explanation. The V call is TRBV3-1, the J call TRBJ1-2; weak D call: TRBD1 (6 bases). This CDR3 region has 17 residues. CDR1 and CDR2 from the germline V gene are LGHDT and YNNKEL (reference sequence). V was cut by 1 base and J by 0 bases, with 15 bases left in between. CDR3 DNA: TGTGCCAGCAGCCAAGGTCTGGGGGCCCTAGCTAACTATGGCTACACCTAC. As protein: CASSQGLGALANYGYTY.

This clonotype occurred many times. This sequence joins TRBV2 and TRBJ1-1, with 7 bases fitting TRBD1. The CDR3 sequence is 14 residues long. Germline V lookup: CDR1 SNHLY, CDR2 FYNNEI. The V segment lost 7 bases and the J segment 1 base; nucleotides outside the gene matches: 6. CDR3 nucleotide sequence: TGTGCCAGCACCCCGGACAGGACGAACACTGAAGCTTTCTTT. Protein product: CASTPDRTNTEAFF.

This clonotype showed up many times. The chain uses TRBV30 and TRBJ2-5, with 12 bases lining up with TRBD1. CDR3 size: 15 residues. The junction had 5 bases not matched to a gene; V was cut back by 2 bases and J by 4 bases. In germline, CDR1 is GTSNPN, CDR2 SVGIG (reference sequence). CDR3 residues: CAWSQGQGALETQYF. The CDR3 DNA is TGTGCCTGGAGTCAGGGACAGGGGGCTCTAGAGACCCAGTACTTC. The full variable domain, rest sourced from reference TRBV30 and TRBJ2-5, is SQTIHQWPATLVQPVGSPLSLECTVEGTSNPNLYWYRQAAGRGLQLLFYSVGIGQISSEVPQNLSASRPQDRQFILSSKKLLLSDSGFYLCAWSQGQGALETQYFGPGTRLLVL.

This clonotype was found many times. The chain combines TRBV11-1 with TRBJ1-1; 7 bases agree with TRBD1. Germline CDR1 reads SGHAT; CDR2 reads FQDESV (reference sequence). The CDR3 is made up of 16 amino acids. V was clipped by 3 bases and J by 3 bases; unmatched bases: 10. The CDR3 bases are TGTGCCAGCAGCTTCAATGTCCACAGGGGCGACACTGAAGCTTTCTTT. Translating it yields CASSFNVHRGDTEAFF.

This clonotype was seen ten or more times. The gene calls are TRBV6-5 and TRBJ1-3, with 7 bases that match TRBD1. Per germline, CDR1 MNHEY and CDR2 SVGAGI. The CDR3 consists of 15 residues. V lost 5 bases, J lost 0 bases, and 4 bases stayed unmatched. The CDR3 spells CASSRQGRSGNTIYF. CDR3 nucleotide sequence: TGTGCCAGCAGTCGACAGGGTCGCTCTGGAAACACCATATATTTT.

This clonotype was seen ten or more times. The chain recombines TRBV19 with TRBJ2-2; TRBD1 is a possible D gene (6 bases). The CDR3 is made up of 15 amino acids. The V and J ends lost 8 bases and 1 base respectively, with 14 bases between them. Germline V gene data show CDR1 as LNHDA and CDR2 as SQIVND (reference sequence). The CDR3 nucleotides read TGTGCCAGTTCATCAGGGGCAAGGAACACCGGGGAGCTGTTTTTT. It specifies CASSSGARNTGELFF.

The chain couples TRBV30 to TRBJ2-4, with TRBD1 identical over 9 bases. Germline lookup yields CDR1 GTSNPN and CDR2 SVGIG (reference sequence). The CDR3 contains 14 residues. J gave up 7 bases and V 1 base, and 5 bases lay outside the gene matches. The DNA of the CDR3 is TGTGCCTGGAGTGGGAGCGGACAGGGGAACATTCAGTACTTC. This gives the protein CAWSGSGQGNIQYF.